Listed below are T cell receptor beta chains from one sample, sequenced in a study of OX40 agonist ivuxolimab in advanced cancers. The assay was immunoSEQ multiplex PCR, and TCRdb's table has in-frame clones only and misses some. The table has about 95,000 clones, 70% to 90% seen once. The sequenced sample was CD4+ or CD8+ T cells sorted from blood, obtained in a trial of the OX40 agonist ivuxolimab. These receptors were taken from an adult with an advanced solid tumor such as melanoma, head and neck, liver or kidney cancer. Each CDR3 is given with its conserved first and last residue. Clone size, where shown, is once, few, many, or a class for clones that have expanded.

CASSWSENTEAFF,TRBJ1-1,few,TRBV27
CASSAPTGTDPYEQYF,TRBJ2-7,-,TRBV27
CASSLRTSGPYEQYF,TRBJ2-7,-,TRBV5-4
CASSPYRTPNYEQYF,TRBJ2-7,-,TRBV11-2
CAVREPSTDTQYF,TRBJ2-3,-,TRBV28
CAWNPGGRSGNTIYF,TRBJ1-3,few,TRBV30
CASSLALHRGAKNIQYF,TRBJ2-4,-,TRBV19
CASSSLVYSWGYGYTF,TRBJ1-2,once,TRBV6-5
CASSSFYGYTF,TRBJ1-2,-,TRBV6-6
CASSPPGLARHTQYF,TRBJ2-3,-,TRBV27
CAWNEGPNSPLHF,TRBJ1-6,-,TRBV30
CASSIGTDEETQYF,TRBJ2-5,-,TRBV5-4
CASSSTSGTGVYEQYF,TRBJ2-7,-,TRBV28
CASRTASGNTIYF,TRBJ1-3,-,TRBV28
CASSLMGSAEAFF,TRBJ1-1,once,TRBV27
CASSLLPWGSYEQYF,TRBJ2-7,-,TRBV11-3
CASSQDQGTNYGYTF,TRBJ1-2,-,TRBV4-3
CASSLYPDEQFF,TRBJ2-1,-,TRBV27
CASSTALGRPGELFF,TRBJ2-2,once,TRBV27
CASSSGTSGYYEQYF,TRBJ2-7,-,TRBV11-3
CASSLLLGQGDYEQYF,TRBJ2-7,-,TRBV5-6
CSAVDGETQYF,TRBJ2-5,-,TRBV20-1
CASSLQGLNTGELFF,TRBJ2-2,-,TRBV5-1
CASSFGLAEFYEQYF,TRBJ2-7,-,TRBV11-2
CASSLAGPSGANVLTF,TRBJ2-6,-,TRBV13
CASSLRTANDNEQFF,TRBJ2-1,-,TRBV5-1
CASRNLAGGYNEQFF,TRBJ2-1,-,TRBV11-2
CASSLGLGSGELFF,TRBJ2-2,once,TRBV7-2
CASSSDLTYEQYF,TRBJ2-7,-,TRBV5-6
CASSPTGVVHEQYF,TRBJ2-7,-,TRBV18
CASSLGPQAYEQYF,TRBJ2-7,few,TRBV5-1
CASSSYRDRTDTQYF,TRBJ2-3,-,TRBV5-4
CASSTRTSGSYREQFF,TRBJ2-1,-,TRBV19
CAWDSSGANVLTF,TRBJ2-6,-,TRBV30
CAPEEAGIYEQYF,TRBJ2-7,once,TRBV5-3
CASTSRSGGADTQYF,TRBJ2-3,-,TRBV28
CASSLLGQPLF,TRBJ1-1,-,TRBV7-8
CASSIYSGSTDTQYF,TRBJ2-3,once,TRBV19
CAIRPLTESNTEAFF,TRBJ1-1,-,TRBV10-3
CASSLLRGDGTGKTQYF,TRBJ2-5,-,TRBV11-2
CASSHAGTGGYNEQFF,TRBJ2-1,-,TRBV7-9
CASTNTGTSGSGTGELFF,TRBJ2-2,-,TRBV19
CASSARLDTQYF,TRBJ2-3,-,TRBV11-3
CASSFGTGGPYEQYF,TRBJ2-7,-,TRBV11-1
CASSETAGRHYGYTF,TRBJ1-2,-,TRBV2
CASSPGLGWADTQYF,TRBJ2-3,once,TRBV27
CASSVVGGPRNTQYF,TRBJ2-3,-,TRBV9
CASARGSGINYEQYF,TRBJ2-7,-,TRBV27
CASREQGEETQYF,TRBJ2-5,-,TRBV28
CAWRTGFYGYTF,TRBJ1-2,-,TRBV30
CASSLWGGGYGYTF,TRBJ1-2,-,TRBV7-9
CASSLDPGQEGETQYF,TRBJ2-5,-,TRBV11-2